This T cell receptor beta chain was profiled in a study of T cell repertoires in aging, cancer and after chemotherapy. Overall study context: Donor ages fell into six groups from 30 or younger up to 70 or older.

Turning to this clonotype: The target antigen is unknown. Given a much more abundant clone one base away, this may be a read error. No conserved phenylalanine or tryptophan ends this CDR3, so it is likely a read error.

Peripheral blood genomic DNA, not sorted cells or RNA, was the template. Multiplex touch-down PCR with TRB-A/B primers amplified rearranged V-D-J TRB sequences. MiXCR, run by TCRdb on the multiplex PCR reads, gives a single entry per CDR3 protein. The repertoire has approximately 3,000 distinct CDR3 sequences, 20% to 25% of them found once; the top ten carry 8.7%. General study results and limits: Loss of evenness, beyond lost richness, contributed to age-related TCR diversity decline in cancer patients. Rebound thymic output was suggested by rising median generation probability during chemotherapy in each cancer cohort. Compared with age-matched healthy donors, untreated hematological or solid cancer patients showed higher blood TCR clonality.

The V gene's germline CDR1 is MNHEY and CDR2 SVGAGI. The V and J ends lost 0 bases and 0 bases respectively, with 3 bases between them. The CDR3 runs to 13 residues. This TCR was sampled from a human donor with a solid tumor. The specimen was blood. This rearrangement joins TRBV6-5 to TRBJ2-7; D gene uncertain. CDR3 protein: CASSYSSSYEQYL. CDR3 DNA: TGTGCCAGCAGTTACTCCAGCTCCTACGAGCAGTACTTA.